What follows are 24 T cell receptor beta chains derived from one specimen sequenced in a study of radiation and T cells in renal cell carcinoma. Time point in this sample: baseline pretreatment blood. The sample's treatment: 15 Gy SBRT to primary tumor, nephrectomy 4 weeks later. Clones were read by immunoSEQ multiplex PCR, and TCRdb kept only the in-frame ones, dropping some. Of 70,000 to 95,000 clones in the sample, 65% to 85% are singletons; the top ten hold roughly 7%. The source was blood, collected from a patient whose treatment included radiotherapy and nephrectomy. These receptors came from a man between 60 and 75 years old with renal cell carcinoma.

The rearrangement uses TRBV9 and TRBJ2-1; 9 bases are a match to TRBD2. The CDR3 is 16 amino acids. After removal of 3 bases from V and 2 bases from J, the junction contained 6 bases not matched to a gene. CDR1 SGDLS and CDR2 YYNGEE come from the germline V gene. In DNA form, the CDR3 reads TGTGCCAGCAGCGCCACTAGCGGGCATGCCTACAATGAGCAGTTCTTC. This sequence encodes CASSATSGHAYNEQFF.

This sequence joins TRBV19 and TRBJ1-5; the D gene is possibly TRBD1 (5 bases). There are 13 residues in the CDR3. The V end lost 2 bases, the J end lost 6 bases, and 8 bases lay between the germline ends. Looked up from germline, CDR1 is LNHDA and CDR2 is SQIVND (reference sequence). CDR3 residues: CASSIPRAQPQHF. CDR3 nucleotide sequence: TGTGCCAGTAGTATACCCAGGGCTCAGCCCCAGCATTTT.

The chain joins TRBV19 to TRBJ1-2, with 8 nucleotides matching TRBD1. Trimming cost V 9 bases and J 3 bases; bases outside gene matches: 3. The CDR3 sequence is 12 residues long. Germline assignment: CDR1 LNHDA and CDR2 SQIVND (reference sequence). The CDR3 region has the DNA TGTGCCAGCGCGGACAGGGACTATGGCTACACCTTC. Translating gives CASADRDYGYTF.

The V call is TRBV27, the J call TRBJ1-4; the match to TRBD1 covers 9 bases. The CDR3 is 15 amino acids. Trimming took 2 bases from V and 8 from J; bases not matched to a gene: 6. The V gene's germline CDR1 is MNHEY and CDR2 SMNVEV (reference sequence). CDR3 bases: TGTGCCAGCAGTTTAGGGACAGGGTCCCAAGAAAAACTGTTTTTT. It encodes CASSLGTGSQEKLFF.

This chain connects TRBV7-2 to TRBJ1-6; D remains unclear. Germline V CDR1 and CDR2: SGHTA, FQGNSA. The CDR3 is 13 amino acids. The V end lost 4 bases, the J end lost 7 bases, and 8 bases lay between the germline ends. The CDR3 here is CASSSDLNSPLHF. CDR3 sequence (DNA): TGTGCCAGCAGCTCGGATTTGAATTCACCCCTCCACTTT.

This sequence joins TRBV19 and TRBJ2-1; no firm D call. The germline V gene encodes CDR1 LNHDA and CDR2 SQIVND (reference sequence). The CDR3 is 16 residues long. The ends were cut back, 0 bases at V and 7 bases at J, with 16 bases in the middle. For the CDR3, the DNA is TGTGCCAGTAGTATAGAAATGCGAGGTGCTCAGAATGAGCAGTTCTTC. This sequence encodes CASSIEMRGAQNEQFF.

This chain joins TRBV5-1 and TRBJ2-3; 7 bases map to TRBD1. The V gene end was trimmed by 1 base and the J gene end by 4 bases; junction bases not matched to a gene: 0. Germline V gives CDR1 SGHRS, CDR2 YFSETQ. This CDR3 spans 13 amino acids. CDR3 sequence reads: CASSLTGADTQYF. CDR3 DNA sequence: TGCGCCAGCAGCTTGACAGGGGCAGATACGCAGTATTTT.

This clone was observed a handful of times. The chain carries TRBV10-3 and TRBJ1-2; no clear D gene. Deletions cut 3 bases from V and 4 bases from J, with 6 bases between. Germline V gives CDR1 ENHRY, CDR2 SYGVKD. The CDR3 has 12 amino acids. The CDR3 is CAISETPYGYTF. In DNA form, the CDR3 reads TGTGCCATCAGTGAAACACCCTATGGCTACACCTTC.

V is TRBV5-1 and J is TRBJ2-3; 11 nucleotides align to TRBD2. Per germline, CDR1 SGHRS and CDR2 YFSETQ. V shed 0 bases and J 3 bases; nucleotides not matched to a gene: 3. The CDR3 is 16 amino acids. The DNA for the CDR3 is TGCGCCAGCAGCTTGGGGGCTAGCGGGAGGACAGATACGCAGTATTTT. Translation gives CASSLGASGRTDTQYF. Filled out from reference TRBV5-1 and TRBJ2-3, the complete variable domain reads KAGVTQTPRYLIKTRGQQVTLSCSPISGHRSVSWYQQTPGQGLQFLFEYFSETQRNKGNFPGRFSGRQFSNSRSEMNVSTLELGDSALYLCASSLGASGRTDTQYFGPGTRLTVL.

V is TRBV6-5 and J is TRBJ1-2; D is possibly TRBD1 (6 bases). This CDR3 spans 13 amino acids. CDR1 and CDR2 from the germline V gene are MNHEY and SVGAGI. The V end was cut by 6 bases, the J end by 5 bases, with 13 bases between. The CDR3 sequence: CASRGGFGYGYTF. In DNA form, the CDR3 reads TGTGCCAGCAGAGGGGGGTTTGGTTATGGCTACACCTTC.

J is TRBJ1-5 and V is TRBV27; tentatively, D is TRBD1 (5 bases). The ends were cut back, 0 bases at V and 7 bases at J, with 19 bases in the middle. The V gene's germline CDR1 is MNHEY and CDR2 SMNVEV (reference sequence). This CDR3 is 17 amino acids long. Written as DNA, the CDR3 is TGTGCCAGCAGTTTATCCGGCGCGGGGGTGGATTTCCAGCCCCAGCATTTT. This codes for CASSLSGAGVDFQPQHF.

The chain uses TRBV10-2 and TRBJ2-7; D may be TRBD1 or TRBD2 (5 bases each). Trimming stripped 6 bases from V and 2 bases from J, with 14 bases between. The CDR3 sequence is 14 residues long. CDR1 is WSHSY and CDR2 is SAAADI in the germline V gene. The CDR3 DNA sequence: TGCGCCAGCAGGGCCGGGACGGCGACCTACGAGCAGTACTTC. This gives the protein CASRAGTATYEQYF.

The V call is TRBV5-8, the J call TRBJ1-1, with TRBD1 as a possible D gene (6 bases). Deletions cut 3 bases from V and 5 bases from J, with 11 bases between. CDR1 and CDR2 (germline): SGHTS, YDEGEE. The CDR3 runs 13 residues. The CDR3 spells CASSSSGTTEAFF. CDR3 DNA: TGTGCCAGCAGCTCTTCCGGGACAACTGAAGCTTTCTTT.

The chain has TRBV7-2 and TRBJ2-7; TRBD2 matches at 10 bases. The V gene's germline CDR1 is SGHTA and CDR2 FQGNSA. J gave up 7 bases and V 1 base, and 4 bases lay outside the gene matches. The CDR3 loop spans 14 amino acids. Here the CDR3 DNA reads TGTGCCAGCAGCTTAGGTTCTAGCGGGGGAGAGCAGTACTTC. As protein: CASSLGSSGGEQYF.

The rearrangement links TRBV5-1 to TRBJ2-1; TRBD2 aligns across 12 bases. This CDR3 contains 15 residues. V was pared by 5 bases and J by 5 bases, with 5 bases of the junction left unmatched. Germline values: CDR1 SGHRS, CDR2 YFSETQ. The DNA for the CDR3 is TGCGCCAGCAGGACTCTAGCGGGAGGGCACAATGAGCAGTTCTTC. Its protein product is CASRTLAGGHNEQFF.

The chain uses TRBV7-2 and TRBJ2-1; 8 bases map to TRBD1. The germline V gene has CDR1 SGHTA and CDR2 FQGNSA. The CDR3 sequence is 14 residues long. The V gene end was trimmed by 5 bases and the J gene end by 4 bases; junction bases not matched to a gene: 4. The CDR3 DNA reads as TGTGCCAGCAGCCCTGGGACAGGTTACAATGAGCAGTTCTTC. It is translated as CASSPGTGYNEQFF.

This chain uses TRBV5-1 with TRBJ2-7, with 10 nucleotides matching TRBD1. This CDR3 is 13 amino acids long. V shed 5 bases and J 6 bases; nucleotides not matched to a gene: 5. The V gene's germline CDR1 is SGHRS and CDR2 YFSETQ. The CDR3 loop reads CASSPGQGFEQYF. The CDR3 nucleotides read TGCGCCAGCAGTCCGGGACAGGGGTTCGAGCAGTACTTC.

V usage is TRBV6-1 and J usage is TRBJ2-5, with D perhaps TRBD1 (5 bases). The tail of the sequence fits TRBJ2-7 better, so the J call may be wrong. Germline lookup yields CDR1 MNHNS and CDR2 SASEGT. CDR3 size: 14 residues. CDR3 in DNA: TGTGCCAGCAGTGAAAGAACCAGGGCCTACGAGCAGTACTTC. Its translation: CASSERTRAYEQYF.

The J gene is TRBJ2-5, the V gene TRBV10-3; 10 bases line up with TRBD1. From germline, CDR1 is ENHRY and CDR2 SYGVKD. V lost 2 bases, J lost 3 bases, and 3 bases stayed unmatched. This CDR3 is built from 15 residues. The CDR3 reads CAISEAGTGEETQYF. CDR3 nucleotide sequence: TGTGCCATCAGTGAGGCGGGGACAGGGGAAGAGACCCAGTACTTC.

The chain joins TRBV28 to TRBJ2-4, with 16 bases that match TRBD2. Trimming cost V 8 bases and J 1 base; bases outside gene matches: 8. This CDR3 has 18 residues. CDR1 is MDHEN, CDR2 SYDVKM, per germline. The CDR3 DNA sequence: TGTGCCAGCCCGCCGGGACTAGCGGGAGGGGTGGCCAAAAACATTCAGTACTTC. Translation gives CASPPGLAGGVAKNIQYF.

DNA for the CDR3: TGTGCCAGCAGTTTAGGTCCGGAGGGCTATGGCTACACCTTC. Translation gives CASSLGPEGYGYTF. The gene calls are TRBV27 and TRBJ1-2; no firm D call. The germline V gene has CDR1 MNHEY and CDR2 SMNVEV (reference sequence). The CDR3 is 14 residues long. The V and J ends lost 2 bases and 4 bases respectively, with 11 bases between them.

This sequence joins TRBV9 and TRBJ2-7, with D perhaps TRBD2 (6 bases). Germline loops: CDR1 SGDLS, CDR2 YYNGEE. There are 15 residues in the CDR3. V lost 0 bases and J lost 6, with 16 bases in between. The CDR3 DNA reads as TGTGCCAGCAGCGTAGAGGGGCGGGGAGAGGCCGAGCAGTACTTC. Its translation is CASSVEGRGEAEQYF.

This clone was recorded many times. The chain employs TRBV14 and TRBJ1-2; TRBD1 is a possible D gene (5 bases). Germline loops: CDR1 SGHDN, CDR2 FVKESK. V was shortened by 1 base and J by 8 bases, with 17 bases between the two germline ends. The CDR3 spans 15 residues. This CDR3 is CASSQGGVNGVGYTF. CDR3 coding DNA: TGTGCCAGCAGCCAAGGGGGCGTAAATGGAGTCGGCTACACCTTC.

The chain joins TRBV13 to TRBJ2-1, with 7 bases identical to TRBD2. V was clipped by 5 bases and J by 0 bases; unmatched bases: 10. CDR3 length: 17 residues. Germline V gene data show CDR1 as PRHDT and CDR2 as FYEKMQ (reference sequence). CDR3 DNA: TGTGCCAGCAGCCCCGACCCGGGCGGGAGCTCCTACAATGAGCAGTTCTTC. It translates to CASSPDPGGSSYNEQFF.